One and the same sample provided the 9 T cell receptor beta chains below, sequenced in a study of beta chain features in type 1 diabetes. What these receptors recognize is not known. Sequenced material consisted of expressed TCRB transcripts (all of the isolated RNA was reverse transcribed). The table came from immunoSEQ multiplex PCR; TCRdb's copy has only in-frame clones and leaves some out. The sample yields hundreds of thousands of clones, about 15% seen once. Whole-study findings and limits: TCRB CDR3s from Type 1 diabetes patients were moderately but significantly shorter in all four CD4+ subsets.

Sequencing was done on a sample of naive CD4+ T cells from blood. The origin of the receptors is a man younger than 35 with type 1 diabetes.

This clone was counted a few times. This sequence joins TRBV20-1 and TRBJ2-5; D call uncertain. CDR3 length: 9 amino acids. Germline-derived CDR1 and CDR2 are DFQATT and SNEGSKA (reference sequence). The CDR3 DNA sequence: TGCAGGCACGGAGAGACCCAGTACTTC. Its translation: CRHGETQYF.

V is TRBV28 and J is TRBJ1-2; TRBD1 matches 8 bases. The CDR3 has 14 amino acids. CDR1 and CDR2 (germline): MDHEN, SYDVKM. V gave up 4 bases and J gave up 8 bases; unmatched junction bases: 9. Written as DNA, the CDR3 is TGTGCCAGCAGTTCCCCCCAGGGGGCGAGGGGCTACACCTTC. It specifies CASSSPQGARGYTF.

Only a few counts were recorded for this clone. The chain is built from TRBV6-5 and TRBJ2-7; D unresolved. Germline V gives CDR1 MNHEY, CDR2 SVGAGI. The CDR3 consists of 14 residues. V gave up 7 bases and J gave up 0 bases, with 13 bases separating them. This chain's CDR3 is CASTTDFSSYEQYF. In DNA form, the CDR3 reads TGTGCCAGCACTACTGACTTTTCCTCCTACGAGCAGTACTTC.

This clone has more than one count but fewer than ten. The CDR3 DNA reads TGTGCCTGGAACAAGGGGGATTACAACACTGAAGCTTTCTTT. It codes for CAWNKGDYNTEAFF. This sequence joins TRBV30 and TRBJ1-1; possible D gene TRBD1, 6 bases. This CDR3 has 14 residues. CDR1 and CDR2 from the germline V gene are GTSNPN and SVGIG (reference sequence). Trimming left V 4 bases short and J 2 bases short, with 14 bases between.

J is TRBJ1-1 and V is TRBV29-1; TRBD1 matches 8 bases. Germline CDR1 and CDR2: SQVTM and ANQGSEA. Losses at the gene ends were 1 base for V and 6 bases for J; bases not matched to a gene: 4. The CDR3 contains 13 residues. The CDR3 nucleotides are TGCAGCGTTGAAGGTGGGACAGGCCCTGAAGCTTTCTTT. The encoded protein is CSVEGGTGPEAFF.

This chain uses TRBV7-6 with TRBJ2-3, with 13 bases that match TRBD2. This CDR3 has 20 amino acids. The trim removed 5 bases at V and 6 bases at J, leaving 20 bases unmatched. Germline values: CDR1 SGHVS, CDR2 FNYEAQ. This CDR3 is CASSPRGLAGATSTHDTQYF. The CDR3 nucleotides read TGTGCCAGCAGCCCGCGCGGACTAGCGGGAGCCACGTCTACACACGATACGCAGTATTTT.

This clone was seen a handful of times. The chain uses TRBV28 and TRBJ1-2, with D possibly being TRBD1 (6 bases). Germline CDR1 MDHEN, CDR2 SYDVKM. CDR3 length equals 13 residues. With 3 bases removed from V and 4 bases from J, the gap between germline ends came to 9 bases. In DNA, the CDR3 is TGTGCCAGCAGTTTGTTGGACAGCTATGGCTACACCTTC. Amino acid sequence: CASSLLDSYGYTF.

The chain has TRBV2 and TRBJ2-7; TRBD1 might be the D (5 bases). Trimming removed 1 base at V and 1 base at J, with 14 bases between. Germline lookup yields CDR1 SNHLY and CDR2 FYNNEI. This CDR3 spans 16 amino acids. CDR3 sequence: CASSEVAGPLSYEQYF. CDR3 sequence (DNA): TGTGCCAGCAGTGAAGTTGCAGGGCCCCTATCCTACGAGCAGTACTTC.

The rearrangement uses TRBV23-1 and TRBJ2-3; 9 nucleotides line up with TRBD1. TRBV23-1 is an open reading frame, and its role is uncertain. V was pared by 2 bases and J by 3 bases, with 12 bases of the junction left unmatched. This CDR3 has 18 residues. CDR3 in amino acids: CASSQIDWDRALTDTQYF. The CDR3 DNA reads TGCGCCAGCAGTCAAATCGACTGGGACAGGGCCCTTACAGATACGCAGTATTTT.